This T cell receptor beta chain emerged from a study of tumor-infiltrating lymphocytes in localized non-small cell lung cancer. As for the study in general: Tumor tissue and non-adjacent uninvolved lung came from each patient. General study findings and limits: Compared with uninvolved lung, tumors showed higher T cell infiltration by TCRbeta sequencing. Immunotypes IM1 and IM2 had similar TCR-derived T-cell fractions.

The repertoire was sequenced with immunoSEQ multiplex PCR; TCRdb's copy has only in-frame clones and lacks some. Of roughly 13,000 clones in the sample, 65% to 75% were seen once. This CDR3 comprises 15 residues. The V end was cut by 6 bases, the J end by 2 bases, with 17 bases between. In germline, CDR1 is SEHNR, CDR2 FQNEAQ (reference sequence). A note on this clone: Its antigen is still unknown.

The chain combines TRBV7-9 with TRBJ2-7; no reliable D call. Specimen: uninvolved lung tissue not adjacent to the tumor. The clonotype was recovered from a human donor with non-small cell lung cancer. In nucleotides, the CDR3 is TGTGCCAGCAGTCATCGGATCACAAACACCTACGAGCAGTACTTC. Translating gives CASSHRITNTYEQYF.